This T cell receptor beta chain was identified in a study of immune heterogeneity within non-small cell lung tumors. Each sample used roughly 0.65 ug of genomic DNA from bulk tumor tissue. Several spatially distant biopsies were obtained per primary tumor intraoperatively. Patients had untreated, newly diagnosed non-small cell lung cancer and underwent curative surgery. For the TCR beta CDR3, multiplex PCR with 32 V and 13 J primers performed the amplification. MiXCR, applied by TCRdb to the multiplex PCR reads, yields one record per CDR3 protein. The sample contains 20,000 to 25,000 distinct CDR3 sequences, 25% to 30% of which appear only once. Study conclusions and caveats: Between one patient and another, high-frequency T-cell receptor beta clonotypes were largely distinct.

This clonotype was seen a handful of times. The antigen is not known. V was pared by 0 bases and J by 9 bases, with 18 bases between. In germline, CDR1 is LGHNA, CDR2 YNFKEQ. The CDR3 is 16 amino acids. This chain links TRBV4-2 with TRBJ2-1; D is perhaps TRBD1 or TRBD2 (5 bases each). Sequenced input: lung tumor tissue. This clonotype was sampled from a man aged 40-49 years with non-small cell lung cancer. As DNA, the CDR3 is TGTGCCAGCAGCCAAGATCGCCTACGTAAAGGGACTGAGCAGTTCTTC. It codes for CASSQDRLRKGTEQFF.